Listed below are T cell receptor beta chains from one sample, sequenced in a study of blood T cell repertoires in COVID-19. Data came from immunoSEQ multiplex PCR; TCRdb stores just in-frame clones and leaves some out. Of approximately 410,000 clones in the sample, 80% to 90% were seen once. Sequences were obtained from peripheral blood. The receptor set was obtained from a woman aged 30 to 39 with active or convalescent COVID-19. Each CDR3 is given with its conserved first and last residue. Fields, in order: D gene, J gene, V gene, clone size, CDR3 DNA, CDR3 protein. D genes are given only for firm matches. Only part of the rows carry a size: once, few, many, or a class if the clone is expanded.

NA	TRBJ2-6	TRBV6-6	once	TGTGCCAGCAGTCCATCGGCGGGGGCGTCGGGGGCCAACGTCCTGACTTTC	CASSPSAGASGANVLTF
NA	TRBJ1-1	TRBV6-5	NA	TGTGCCAGCAGTCCGGGGTCTGGGCACGTTACTGAAGCTTTCTTT	CASSPGSGHVTEAFF
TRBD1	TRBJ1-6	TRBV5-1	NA	TGCGCCAGCAGCTCCCGGGACAGTCATAATTCACCCCTCCACTTT	CASSSRDSHNSPLHF
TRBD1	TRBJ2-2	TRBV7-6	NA	TGTGCCAGCAGCTGGGACAGGGGGAAAACCGGGGAGCTGTTTTTT	CASSWDRGKTGELFF
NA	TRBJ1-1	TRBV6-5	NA	TGTGCCAGCAGTTACCCGGCAGGGGAGAACACTGAAGCTTTCTTT	CASSYPAGENTEAFF
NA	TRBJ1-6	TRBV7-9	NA	TGTGCCAGCAGCGTAGGACAGATGGCACCCCTCCACTTT	CASSVGQMAPLHF
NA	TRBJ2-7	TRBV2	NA	TGTGCCAGCAGTGGGCCGTACGAGCAGTACTTC	CASSGPYEQYF
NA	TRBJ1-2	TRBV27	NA	TGTGCCGTGTTAGCTAACTATGGCTACACCTTC	CAVLANYGYTF
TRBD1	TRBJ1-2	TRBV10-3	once	TGTGCCATCAGCCTACAGGGGGCGGCTTCTAACTATGGCTACACCTTC	CAISLQGAASNYGYTF
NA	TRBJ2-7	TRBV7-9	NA	TGTGCCAGCAGCTTGACGGACTCCCGCTCCTACGAGCAGTACTTC	CASSLTDSRSYEQYF
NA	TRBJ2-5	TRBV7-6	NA	TGTGCCAGCGGAGATATAGAGACCCAGTACTTC	CASGDIETQYF
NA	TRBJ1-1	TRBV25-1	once	TGTGCCAGCAGTGCCATACAGGGTTTTAACACTGAAGCTTTCTTT	CASSAIQGFNTEAFF
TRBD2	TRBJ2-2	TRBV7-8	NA	TGTGCCAGCAGCTTAGCGGGTCGGCGGGAGGGCCGACTGAACACCGGGGAGCTGTTTTTT	CASSLAGRREGRLNTGELFF
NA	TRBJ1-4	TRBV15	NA	TGTGCCACCAGCAGTCCCGAGATGGCAACTAATGAAAAACTGTTTTTT	CATSSPEMATNEKLFF
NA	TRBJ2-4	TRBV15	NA	TGTGCCACCAGCAGAGACCCATTCAGGGTTTCGGCCAAAAACATTCAGTACTTC	CATSRDPFRVSAKNIQYF
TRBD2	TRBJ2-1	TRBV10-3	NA	TGTGCCATCAGTGTGGGAGCGGGAGGCAATGAGCAGTTCTTC	CAISVGAGGNEQFF
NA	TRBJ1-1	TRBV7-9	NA	TGTGCCAGCAGCTCTCAGGGTGTTGCGATCGCTGAAGCTTTCTTT	CASSSQGVAIAEAFF
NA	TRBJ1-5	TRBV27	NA	TGTGCCAGCAGTTTACGAGAGTCTAGGGGGAATCGTCAGCCCCAGCATTTT	CASSLRESRGNRQPQHF
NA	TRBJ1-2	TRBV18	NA	TGTGCCAGCTCACCGATAAAACAGGGCCAAGGGGGCTACACCTTC	CASSPIKQGQGGYTF
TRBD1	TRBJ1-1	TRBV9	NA	TGTGCCAGCAGCGTAGAATCCGGGACAGTGAACACTGAAGCTTTCTTT	CASSVESGTVNTEAFF
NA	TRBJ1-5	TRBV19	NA	TGTGCCAGTAGGTACAGGGAAATCAATCAGCCCCAGCATTTT	CASRYREINQPQHF
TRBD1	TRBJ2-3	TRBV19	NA	TGTGCCAGTAGTCCGGACAGGGCTAGTACAGATACGCAGTATTTT	CASSPDRASTDTQYF
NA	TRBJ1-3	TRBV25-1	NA	TGTGCCAGCAGTACTCAGGAAGACAGTGGAAACACCATATATTTT	CASSTQEDSGNTIYF
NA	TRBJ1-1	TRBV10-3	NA	TGTGCCATCAGTGAACGCGGGGGGAGGGACACTGAAGCTTTCTTT	CAISERGGRDTEAFF
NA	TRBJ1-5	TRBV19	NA	TGTGCCAGTTTTCTCGGACAGCCATGCGGACAGCCCCAGCATTTT	CASFLGQPCGQPQHF
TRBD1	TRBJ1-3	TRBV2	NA	TGTGCCAGCAGTGTTACAGGGGATGGAAACACCATATATTTT	CASSVTGDGNTIYF
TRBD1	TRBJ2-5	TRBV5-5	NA	TGTGCCAGCAGCTTGGAGGGGGACAGGGGTGAGACCCAGTACTTC	CASSLEGDRGETQYF
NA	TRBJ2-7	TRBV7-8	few	TGTGCCAGCAGCTTAGTTGGTATCGGCGAGCAGTACTTC	CASSLVGIGEQYF
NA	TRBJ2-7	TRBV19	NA	TGTGCCAGTAGTGATCCCGGGGAACGGGTCGAGCAGTACTTC	CASSDPGERVEQYF
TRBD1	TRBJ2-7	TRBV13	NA	TGTGCCAGCAGCTCAGGGACAGACTACGAGCAGTACTTC	CASSSGTDYEQYF
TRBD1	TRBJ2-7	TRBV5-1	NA	TGCGCCAGCAGCTTGGCCGGGACAGGGAACTACGAGCAGTACTTC	CASSLAGTGNYEQYF
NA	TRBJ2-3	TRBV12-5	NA	TGTGCTAGTGCTAGCCACGGAGGAGATACGCAGTATTTT	CASASHGGDTQYF
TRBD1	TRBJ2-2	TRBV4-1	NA	TGCGCCAGCAGAGACCCGGGGACAGGGATCGGGGAGCTGTTTTTT	CASRDPGTGIGELFF
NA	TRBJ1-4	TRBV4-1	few	TGCGCCAGCAGCCAAGATGGAGCACCAACTAATGAAAAACTGTTTTTT	CASSQDGAPTNEKLFF
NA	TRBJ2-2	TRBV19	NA	TGTGCCAGTAGTCCGCAGGATACGAACACCGGGGAGCTGTTTTTT	CASSPQDTNTGELFF
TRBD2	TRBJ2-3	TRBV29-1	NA	TGCAGCGTATTAGCGGGAGTGGAGTGGGGAGATACGCAGTATTTT	CSVLAGVEWGDTQYF
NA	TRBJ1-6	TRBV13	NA	TGTGCCAGCAGCCTCCGGGATTCAGATAATTCACCCCTCCACTTT	CASSLRDSDNSPLHF
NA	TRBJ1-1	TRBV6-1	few	TGTGCCAGCAGTGAAAAGACAGTGCCGAACGGTGAAGCTTTCTTT	CASSEKTVPNGEAFF
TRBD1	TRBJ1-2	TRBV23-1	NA	TGCGCCAGCAGTCAACCCGGACAGGGGGAACATGGCTACACCTTC	CASSQPGQGEHGYTF
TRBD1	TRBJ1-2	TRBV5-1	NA	TGCGCCAGCAGCGATCTACAGGGGGCAGAGGGCTACACCTTC	CASSDLQGAEGYTF
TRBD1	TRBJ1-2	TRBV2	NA	TGTGCCAGCAGTTGGGGGCAGGGGGGAGGCTACACCTTC	CASSWGQGGGYTF
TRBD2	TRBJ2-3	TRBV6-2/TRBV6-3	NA	TGTGCCAGCAGTTATGATGTGCGGGGGAGCCTCACAGATACGCAGTATTTT	CASSYDVRGSLTDTQYF
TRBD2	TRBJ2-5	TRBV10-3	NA	TGTGCCAGCCAACTAGCGTACCAAGAGACCCAGTACTTC	CASQLAYQETQYF